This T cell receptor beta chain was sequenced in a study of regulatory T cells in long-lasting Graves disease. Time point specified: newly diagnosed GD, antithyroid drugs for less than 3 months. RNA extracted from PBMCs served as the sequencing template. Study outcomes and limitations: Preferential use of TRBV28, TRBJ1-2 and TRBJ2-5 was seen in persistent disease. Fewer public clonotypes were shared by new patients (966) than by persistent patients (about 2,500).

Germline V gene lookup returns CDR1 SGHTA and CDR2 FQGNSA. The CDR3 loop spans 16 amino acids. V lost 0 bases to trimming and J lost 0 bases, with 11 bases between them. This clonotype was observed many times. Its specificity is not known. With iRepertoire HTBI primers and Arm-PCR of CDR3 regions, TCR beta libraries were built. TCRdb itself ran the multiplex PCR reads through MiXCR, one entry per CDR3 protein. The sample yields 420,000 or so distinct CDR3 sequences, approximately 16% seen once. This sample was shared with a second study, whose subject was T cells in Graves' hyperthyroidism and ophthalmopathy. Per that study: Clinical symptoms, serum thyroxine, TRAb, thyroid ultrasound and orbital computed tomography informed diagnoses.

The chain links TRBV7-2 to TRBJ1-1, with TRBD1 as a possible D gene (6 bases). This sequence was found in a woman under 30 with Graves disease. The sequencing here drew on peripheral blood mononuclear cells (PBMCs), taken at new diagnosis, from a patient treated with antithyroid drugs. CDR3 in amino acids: CASSLAGGPVNTEAFF. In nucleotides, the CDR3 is TGTGCCAGCAGCTTAGCGGGGGGCCCGGTGAACACTGAAGCTTTCTTT.